The rows below give T cell receptor beta chains drawn from one sample of a study of OX40 agonist ivuxolimab in advanced cancers. The table came from immunoSEQ multiplex PCR; TCRdb's copy has only in-frame clones and leaves some out. The top ten clones hold about 11% of a sample with 50,000 to 65,000 clones, 89% of them seen once. Specimen: CD4+ or CD8+ T cells sorted from blood, collected in a trial of the OX40 agonist ivuxolimab. These receptor sequences come from an adult with an advanced solid tumor such as melanoma, head and neck, liver or kidney cancer. Both conserved end residues are part of each CDR3. Fields, in order: D gene, V gene, J gene, CDR3 DNA, CDR3 protein. A D gene is named only where the DNA matches it firmly.

D: TRBD2
V: TRBV7-3
J: TRBJ2-1
DNA: TGTGCCAGCAGCTCGGCACAGACTAGCGGGAGGGATGAGCAGTTCTTC
CDR3: CASSSAQTSGRDEQFF

D: TRBD1
V: TRBV27
J: TRBJ2-1
DNA: TGTGCCAGCAGTCCGGGGACAGCCTACAATGAGCAGTTCTTC
CDR3: CASSPGTAYNEQFF

D: TRBD2
V: TRBV2
J: TRBJ2-1
DNA: TGTGCCAGCAGTGCCGGAAAGACTAGCGGGACAGGCCATGAGCAGTTCTTC
CDR3: CASSAGKTSGTGHEQFF

D: -
V: TRBV30
J: TRBJ2-7
DNA: TGTGCCTGGAGTGTTCTGAGAGGTTACGAGCAGTACTTC
CDR3: CAWSVLRGYEQYF

D: TRBD1
V: TRBV27
J: TRBJ2-7
DNA: TGTGCCAGCAGTTTCGCGAGGGGGCCGGGAGAGCAGTACTTC
CDR3: CASSFARGPGEQYF

D: TRBD1
V: TRBV19
J: TRBJ2-7
DNA: TGTGCCAGTAGTATAGATCCCACCGAGACAGGGTGGGGATCCTACGAGCAGTACTTC
CDR3: CASSIDPTETGWGSYEQYF

D: -
V: TRBV6-4
J: TRBJ2-2
DNA: TGTGCCAGCAGTTCCGGAATCTATACCGGGGAGCTGTTTTTT
CDR3: CASSSGIYTGELFF

D: TRBD1
V: TRBV5-1
J: TRBJ1-1
DNA: TGCGCCAGCAGCTTAATTACAGGGGGCAATGAAGCTTTCTTT
CDR3: CASSLITGGNEAFF

D: TRBD1
V: TRBV7-2
J: TRBJ2-1
DNA: TGTGCCAGCAGCAGTTCCGGGACAGGGGACAATGAGCAGTTCTTC
CDR3: CASSSSGTGDNEQFF

D: -
V: TRBV7-2
J: TRBJ1-5
DNA: TGTGCCAGCAGCTTAGGCGGTTATAGCAATCAGCCCCAGCATTTT
CDR3: CASSLGGYSNQPQHF